The 20 T cell receptor beta chains below come from one sample, sequenced in a study of blood T cells in healthy people across ages (dated by TCRdb to 2014 to 2015). Library generation was performed with 5' RACE. For sequencing, an Illumina HiSeq 2500 was employed. The second PCR ran for roughly 7 to 11 cycles and used a J-beta primer mix along with a sample-barcoded 5' primer. TCRdb's own reprocessing of the public reads used fastp at Q25 and MiXCR and kept productive beta chains. CDR3 protein sequences are deduplicated, and each keeps its most common genes and DNA. This sample is represented by over 1,500,000 distinct CDR3 sequences; just under 50% of them were singletons. The biggest ten clones account for around 2.1% of the sample. The sample consisted of blood. The receptors here all came from a woman between 35 and 50 years old in good health.

The J gene is TRBJ2-3, the V gene TRBV29-1; 8 bases are a match to TRBD1. The CDR3 sequence is 14 residues long. V lost 2 bases to trimming and J lost 5 bases; unmatched junction nucleotides: 6. In germline, CDR1 is SQVTM, CDR2 ANQGSEA. CDR3 nucleotides: TGCAGCGTTGAACAGGGGGCTTGGAAAGATACGCAGTATTTT. Protein: CSVEQGAWKDTQYF.

This clonotype was seen a few times. The V and J genes are TRBV20-1 and TRBJ2-1; 15 bases agree with TRBD2. This CDR3 region has 17 residues. V dropped 6 bases and J dropped 4; count of bases not matched to a gene: 10. Per germline, CDR1 DFQATT and CDR2 SNEGSKA (reference sequence). The CDR3 nucleotides read TGCAGTGCCCCGGGACTAGCGGGGGGACGCGGATACAATGAGCAGTTCTTC. It translates to CSAPGLAGGRGYNEQFF.

The V and J genes are TRBV6-5 and TRBJ1-1; D gene unclear. Germline V gives CDR1 MNHEY, CDR2 SVGAGI. The CDR3 consists of 14 residues. V dropped 0 bases and J dropped 5 bases, with 10 bases sitting between them. The DNA for the CDR3 is TGTGCCAGCAGTTACTCGAATCTGGGAACTGAAGCTTTCTTT. This sequence encodes CASSYSNLGTEAFF.

The rearrangement uses TRBV7-2 and TRBJ1-5; D unclear. Trimming took 2 bases from V and 8 from J, leaving 10 bases between them. The CDR3 has 13 amino acids. Looked up from germline, CDR1 is SGHTA and CDR2 is FQGNSA. Written as DNA, the CDR3 is TGTGCCAGCAGCTTAAATCTCCTAAAGCCCCAGCATTTT. It yields the protein CASSLNLLKPQHF.

This chain joins TRBV29-1 and TRBJ2-7, with D unclear. Germline V gives CDR1 SQVTM, CDR2 ANQGSEA. V was cut by 0 bases and J by 0 bases, with 9 bases left in between. There are 14 residues in the CDR3. The CDR3 DNA sequence: TGCAGCGTTGAAGAGACGCTAAGCTCCTACGAGCAGTACTTC. Protein product: CSVEETLSSYEQYF.

Here the CDR3 reads CASSVGDFNEQFF. The DNA of the CDR3 is TGTGCCAGCAGTGTAGGAGATTTCAATGAGCAGTTCTTC. This chain connects TRBV12-3 or TRBV12-4 to TRBJ2-1; D gene ambiguous. The ends were cut back, 5 bases at V and 6 bases at J, with 11 bases in the middle. The CDR3 has 13 amino acids.

This clonotype was detected once. This chain links TRBV20-1 with TRBJ2-7, with D possibly TRBD2 on 6 matching bases. Germline CDR1 reads DFQATT; CDR2 reads SNEGSKA (reference sequence). Trimming took 2 bases from V and 2 from J, leaving 13 bases between them. The CDR3 is 14 residues long. The CDR3 sequence is CSARLAEGPYEQYF. CDR3 coding DNA: TGCAGTGCTAGATTGGCGGAGGGTCCCTACGAGCAGTACTTC.

The chain links TRBV28 to TRBJ1-2; D may be TRBD1 (6 bases). V was trimmed by 5 bases and J by 0 bases, leaving 13 bases between them. The germline CDR1 and CDR2 sequences are MDHEN and SYDVKM. The CDR3 is 15 residues long. The CDR3 here is CASSARDTANYGYTF. The CDR3 nucleotides read TGTGCCAGCAGTGCCAGGGACACCGCTAACTATGGCTACACCTTC.

The chain recombines TRBV15 with TRBJ2-7, with TRBD1 matching 7 bases. With the DNA end fitting TRBJ2-5 better, the J assignment may be wrong. The CDR3 runs 16 residues. Germline V gene lookup returns CDR1 LNHNV and CDR2 YYDKDF (reference sequence). The CDR3 DNA sequence: TGTGCCACCAGCAGAGGGGACCGGGACAGACAAGAGACCCAGTACTTC. As protein: CATSRGDRDRQETQYF.

A note on this clonotype: At one end the junction does not follow the germline gene, possibly because of a read error. The V gene is TRBV3-1, the J gene TRBJ2-1; perhaps TRBD1 as D (5 bases). The CDR3 runs to 16 residues. From germline, CDR1 is LGHDT and CDR2 YNNKEL (reference sequence). The CDR3 DNA is TGTGCCAGCAGCAAAGAAGGGGCCTCCCCCTACAATGAGCAGTTCTTC. Translating it yields CASSKEGASPYNEQFF.

This chain links TRBV9 with TRBJ2-5; tentatively, D is TRBD1 or TRBD2 (5 bases each). V lost 3 bases and J lost 4, with 19 bases in between. The V gene's germline CDR1 is SGDLS and CDR2 YYNGEE. There are 16 residues in the CDR3. In DNA form, the CDR3 reads TGTGCCAGCAGCGCCTCTATGGGGCGAGGGAGAGAGACCCAGTACTTC. This encodes CASSASMGRGRETQYF.

The CDR3 DNA is TGTGCCAGCAGTTACCGGGACAGGGGGTTAAGCACAGATACGCAGTATTTT. It is translated as CASSYRDRGLSTDTQYF. The V call is TRBV27, the J call TRBJ2-3; 11 bases map to TRBD1. There are 17 residues in the CDR3. Germline V CDR1 and CDR2: MNHEY, SMNVEV (reference sequence). V gave up 4 bases and J gave up 0 bases; unmatched junction bases: 6.

This clonotype was detected ten times or more. The chain uses TRBV27 and TRBJ2-5; TRBD2 aligns across 9 bases. Germline V gene lookup returns CDR1 MNHEY and CDR2 SMNVEV (reference sequence). The junction had 6 bases not matched to a gene; V was cut back by 3 bases and J by 1 base. CDR3 size: 16 residues. CDR3 DNA sequence: TGTGCCAGCAGTTTGGGGCTAGCGGGGATCCAAGAGACCCAGTACTTC. It specifies CASSLGLAGIQETQYF.

The V and J genes are TRBV28 and TRBJ2-5, with 7 bases identical to TRBD1. J was trimmed by 5 bases and V by 6 bases; bases with no gene match: 9. CDR1 is MDHEN and CDR2 is SYDVKM in the germline V gene. The CDR3 extends over 14 amino acids. The CDR3 region is CASRSQGRGETQYF. The CDR3 nucleotides are TGTGCCAGCAGGTCACAGGGGCGCGGGGAGACCCAGTACTTC.

This clonotype has a handful of counts. J is TRBJ1-1 and V is TRBV6-1; D ambiguous. The CDR3 spans 11 residues. Germline loops: CDR1 MNHNS, CDR2 SASEGT. Trimming removed 7 bases at V and 6 bases at J, with 9 bases between. The CDR3 loop reads CASTKIAEAFF. The CDR3 DNA reads TGTGCCAGCACTAAGATCGCTGAAGCTTTCTTT.

This clonotype was counted between two and nine times. This sequence joins TRBV7-8 and TRBJ2-7; 13 bases are a match to TRBD2. This CDR3 comprises 17 residues. Germline trimming cut 3 bases from V and 2 bases from J; bases unmatched to any gene: 7. Germline CDR1 reads SGHVS; CDR2 reads FQNEAQ. The CDR3 nucleotides are TGTGCCAGCAGCTTCGGGACTAGCGGGGTATACACCTACGAGCAGTACTTC. Translation: CASSFGTSGVYTYEQYF. Full variable domain (missing parts from reference TRBV7-8 and TRBJ2-7): GAGVSQSPRYKVAKRGQDVALRCDPISGHVSLFWYQQALGQGPEFLTYFQNEAQLDKSGLPSDRFFAERPEGSVSTLKIQRTQQEDSAVYLCASSFGTSGVYTYEQYFGPGTRLTVT.

The rearrangement uses TRBV5-1 and TRBJ2-3, with D maybe TRBD1 (5 bases). CDR3 length equals 17 residues. From germline, CDR1 is SGHRS and CDR2 YFSETQ. Between the trimmed V and J ends, which lost 2 bases and 2 bases, there was a span of 18 bases. DNA for the CDR3: TGCGCCAGCAGCTTTCCGCGCAGGGTCCTTCCCACAGATACGCAGTATTTT. Translated, it gives CASSFPRRVLPTDTQYF.

J is TRBJ2-3 and V is TRBV29-1; weak D call: TRBD1 (5 bases). The CDR3 loop spans 12 amino acids. The ends were cut back, 3 bases at V and 5 bases at J, with 9 bases in the middle. Germline lookup yields CDR1 SQVTM and CDR2 ANQGSEA. CDR3 in amino acids: CSVDPRGDTQYF. The CDR3, as DNA: TGCAGCGTTGACCCTAGGGGAGATACGCAGTATTTT.

The genes are TRBV3-1 and TRBJ1-5; D gene uncertain. V shed 1 base and J shed 0 bases, with 7 bases lying between them. CDR3 length equals 15 residues. CDR1 and CDR2 (germline): LGHDT, YNNKEL (reference sequence). CDR3 residues: CASSQGPHSNQPQHF. CDR3 sequence (DNA): TGTGCCAGCAGCCAAGGACCACATAGCAATCAGCCCCAGCATTTT. Looking up the rest from reference TRBV3-1 and TRBJ1-5 gives the full variable domain: DTAVSQTPKYLVTQMGNDKSIKCEQNLGHDTMYWYKQDSKKFLKIMFSYNNKELIINETVPNRFSPKSPDKAHLNLHINSLELGDSAVYFCASSQGPHSNQPQHFGDGTRLSIL.

The rearrangement uses TRBV27 and TRBJ2-1; 8 bases line up with TRBD2. V lost 10 bases and J lost 3; bases outside the gene matches: 11. The CDR3 has 15 residues. Germline assignment: CDR1 MNHEY and CDR2 SMNVEV (reference sequence). The CDR3 DNA sequence: TGTGCCACCCGGGGGGGCGCGGGGGTCTACAATGAGCAGTTCTTC. Translating gives CATRGGAGVYNEQFF.